This passage covers 25 T cell receptor beta chains from one sample sequenced in a study of post-analysis software for immune sequencing data. Study outcomes and limitations: Higher frequency in patients than in controls was seen for roughly five TRBV segments, with TRBV5-6, TRBV5-1 and TRBV20-1 among them.

The library was made from cDNA and included unique molecular identifiers. TCRdb itself ran the PCR reads through MiXCR, one entry per CDR3 protein. The sample has almost 700,000 distinct CDR3 sequences, approximately 59% seen once. Which antigens these TCRs recognize remains unknown. Sequenced sample: blood. The receptors were gathered from a girl aged 2-10 years with multiple sclerosis.

The rearrangement joins TRBV7-8 to TRBJ1-6, with TRBD1 as a possible D gene (5 bases). The germline gives CDR1 SGHVS, CDR2 FQNEAQ. The V end lost 5 bases, the J end lost 9 bases, and 17 bases lay between the germline ends. The CDR3 loop spans 15 amino acids. The CDR3 nucleotides read TGTGCCAGCAGCAGTGACAGAGAGGAGAGTTCACCCCTCCACTTT. It specifies CASSSDREESSPLHF.

This clonotype has only one observation. V and J are TRBV5-1 and TRBJ2-4; TRBD2 matches at 16 bases. The CDR3 is 19 amino acids. Germline V gene data show CDR1 as SGHRS and CDR2 as YFSETQ. V shed 4 bases and J 6 bases; nucleotides not matched to a gene: 13. Here the CDR3 reads CASSIGTSGGAPRRNIQYF. CDR3 coding DNA: TGCGCCAGCAGCATAGGGACTAGCGGGGGGGCCCCCCGGAGAAACATTCAGTACTTC.

This clonotype was counted only a few times. CDR3 protein: CASSPRVVSENIQYF. CDR3 DNA: TGCGCCAGCAGCCCTCGGGTAGTAAGTGAAAACATTCAGTACTTC. The V gene is TRBV4-1, the J gene TRBJ2-4, with D uncertain. This CDR3 region has 15 residues. Germline V CDR1 and CDR2: MGHRA, YSYEKL. The germline V and J ends were trimmed by 4 bases and 5 bases, with 15 bases remaining between them.

The chain combines TRBV20-1 with TRBJ2-3; D unclear. V lost 6 bases to trimming and J lost 0 bases, with 13 bases between them. There are 14 residues in the CDR3. Germline V lookup: CDR1 DFQATT, CDR2 SNEGSKA (reference sequence). CDR3 sequence reads: CSAPRRASTDTQYF. DNA of the CDR3: TGCAGTGCCCCTAGAAGAGCTAGCACAGATACGCAGTATTTT.

The rearrangement joins TRBV4-3 to TRBJ1-2; a possible D gene is TRBD1 (6 bases). The CDR3 consists of 15 residues. V lost 3 bases and J 1 base, leaving 12 bases between the germline ends. Germline CDR1 and CDR2: LGHNA and YSLEER. Here the CDR3 reads CASSQGASLNYGYTF. For the CDR3, the DNA is TGCGCCAGCAGCCAGGGGGCCAGTCTTAACTATGGCTACACCTTC.

The V and J genes are TRBV14 and TRBJ2-1; 9 bases line up with TRBD2. Germline assignment: CDR1 SGHDN and CDR2 FVKESK. J lost 7 bases, V lost 4 bases, and 11 bases had no gene match. There are 16 residues in the CDR3. CDR3 protein: CASSRAGSGRKNEQFF. In DNA, the CDR3 is TGTGCCAGCAGCCGGGCCGGTAGCGGGAGAAAGAATGAGCAGTTCTTC.

This clonotype has only a few counts. The chain has TRBV10-3 and TRBJ2-5; D gene ambiguous. Germline V CDR1 and CDR2: ENHRY, SYGVKD. The length of the CDR3 is 13 residues. V lost 3 bases and J 5 bases, leaving 10 bases between the germline ends. CDR3 in DNA: TGTGCCATCAGTGAAGTAGAAGGGGAGACCCAGTACTTC. It codes for CAISEVEGETQYF.

The V and J genes are TRBV4-3 and TRBJ1-1; possible D gene TRBD1, 6 bases. V was cut by 1 base and J by 6 bases, with 12 bases left in between. Germline lookup yields CDR1 LGHNA and CDR2 YSLEER. The CDR3 is 14 residues long. CDR3 sequence (DNA): TGCGCCAGCAGCCAAGCACAGGGCATTGCTGAAGCTTTCTTT. It encodes CASSQAQGIAEAFF.

This clonotype was observed a handful of times. The rearrangement links TRBV27 to TRBJ2-5, with TRBD2 matching 7 bases. Per the germline V gene, CDR1 is MNHEY and CDR2 is SMNVEV (reference sequence). The J segment lost 5 bases and the V segment lost 8 bases, leaving 17 bases of the junction unmatched. The CDR3 loop spans 16 amino acids. The CDR3 DNA sequence: TGTGCCAGCCGCTCGGTAGGGAGGGCACATGGGGAGACCCAGTACTTC. As protein: CASRSVGRAHGETQYF.

A note on this clonotype: The junction and the germline gene differ at one end; a read error may be behind it. This chain connects TRBV7-3 to TRBJ2-1; D uncertain. In germline, CDR1 is SGHTA, CDR2 FQGTGA. This CDR3 is 16 amino acids long. The CDR3 spells CASSSGPYGAYNEQFF. In nucleotides, the CDR3 is TGTGCCAGTAGCTCCGGACCCTACGGCGCCTACAATGAGCAGTTCTTC. Full variable domain (missing parts from reference TRBV7-3 and TRBJ2-1): GAGVSQTPSNKVTEKGKYVELRCDPISGHTALYWYRQSLGQGPEFLIYFQGTGAADDSGLPNDRFFAVRPEGSVSTLKIQRTERGDSAVYLCASSSGPYGAYNEQFFGPGTRLTVL.

The chain recombines TRBV2 with TRBJ2-5, with D possibly TRBD1 on 5 matching bases. The CDR3 covers 15 residues. Germline V gives CDR1 SNHLY, CDR2 FYNNEI. Trimming took off 4 bases at V and 2 bases at J, with 14 bases between the two ends. This chain's CDR3 is CASSGRVTEQETQYF. CDR3 in DNA: TGTGCCAGCAGTGGCCGGGTGACAGAACAAGAGACCCAGTACTTC.

This clonotype is a singleton in its sample. V usage is TRBV29-1 and J usage is TRBJ1-4; D not certain. Trimming left V 2 bases short and J 3 bases short, with 7 bases between. The CDR3 extends over 13 amino acids. The germline V gene encodes CDR1 SQVTM and CDR2 ANQGSEA. CDR3: CSVEPGSNEKLFF. Written as DNA, the CDR3 is TGCAGCGTTGAACCGGGATCTAATGAAAAACTGTTTTTT. The full variable domain, its missing parts supplied by reference TRBV29-1 and TRBJ1-4, is SAVISQKPSRDICQRGTSLTIQCQVDSQVTMMFWYRQQPGQSLTLIATANQGSEATYESGFVIDKFPISRPNLTFSTLTVSNMSPEDSSIYLCSVEPGSNEKLFFGSGTQLSVL.

A note on this clonotype: At one of its ends the junction is not consistent with the germline gene, which may arise from a read error. The J gene is TRBJ2-3, the V gene TRBV7-2, with D uncertain. The CDR3 contains 14 residues. Germline V lookup: CDR1 SGHTA, CDR2 FQGNSA. The CDR3 reads CACSYYPSTDTQYF. As DNA, the CDR3 is TGTGCCTGCAGCTATTATCCTTCCACAGATACGCAGTATTTT. The whole variable domain, remainder taken from reference TRBV7-2 and TRBJ2-3, is GAGVSQSPSNKVTEKGKDVELRCDPISGHTALYWYRQSLGQGLEFLIYFQGNSAPDKSGLPSDRFSAERTGGSVSTLTIQRTQQEDSAVYLCACSYYPSTDTQYFGPGTRLTVL.

The chain uses TRBV12-3 or TRBV12-4 and TRBJ2-1, with TRBD1 identical over 12 bases. The J call may be wrong; the DNA end is better matched by TRBJ2-7. CDR3 length: 14 amino acids. CDR3 sequence: CASRGGQGAYEQYF. The CDR3 nucleotides are TGTGCCAGCAGGGGGGGACAGGGGGCGTATGAGCAGTACTTC.

The V and J genes are TRBV5-1 and TRBJ1-1, with D possibly matching TRBD1 (5 bases). V was trimmed by 5 bases and J by 3 bases, leaving 11 bases between them. Germline CDR1 reads SGHRS; CDR2 reads YFSETQ. This CDR3 region has 13 residues. Here the CDR3 DNA reads TGCGCCAGCAGGACCTGGGGGGACACTGAAGCTTTCTTT. Its translation: CASRTWGDTEAFF.

The genes are TRBV5-1 and TRBJ1-5, with D perhaps matching TRBD1 (6 bases). Trimming cost V 0 bases and J 5 bases, with 12 bases left between them. CDR3 length: 15 amino acids. Germline V gives CDR1 SGHRS, CDR2 YFSETQ. CDR3 loop: CASSLEGGKDQPQHF. CDR3 DNA: TGCGCCAGCAGCTTGGAAGGGGGTAAGGATCAGCCCCAGCATTTT.

The V and J genes are TRBV4-1 and TRBJ1-2; D ambiguous. This CDR3 has 13 amino acids. V was pared by 2 bases and J by 8 bases, with 12 bases between. Germline CDR1 and CDR2: MGHRA and YSYEKL. The CDR3 DNA is TGCGCCAGCAGCCAAATCAACAGCCAAGGCTACACCTTC. Residues: CASSQINSQGYTF.

The chain couples TRBV7-6 to TRBJ2-1; TRBD2 matches at 9 bases. The CDR3 loop spans 16 amino acids. Germline assignment: CDR1 SGHVS and CDR2 FNYEAQ. The ends lost 5 bases at V and 7 bases at J; junction bases unmatched: 12. CDR3 residues: CASSALGGRAGNEQFF. The CDR3 DNA reads as TGTGCCAGCAGCGCGTTGGGCGGGAGGGCAGGGAATGAGCAGTTCTTC.

This clonotype has only one observation. The genes are TRBV29-1 and TRBJ2-7, with 11 nucleotides matching TRBD1. The J call may be incorrect, as the DNA end agrees better with TRBJ2-5. The CDR3 runs 14 residues. Per germline, CDR1 SQVTM and CDR2 ANQGSEA. The CDR3 loop is CSVEFGTGGETQYF. CDR3 nucleotides: TGCAGCGTCGAATTCGGGACAGGGGGAGAGACCCAGTACTTC.

This clonotype was counted once. The CDR3 DNA sequence: TGTGCCACCGGGCTGAACGGGGGAGAGACCCAGTACTTC. Translation gives CATGLNGGETQYF. The chain joins TRBV15 to TRBJ2-7; weak D call: TRBD2 (6 bases). The end of the DNA is better explained by TRBJ2-5, so the J call may be wrong. The length of the CDR3 is 13 residues. Per germline, CDR1 LNHNV and CDR2 YYDKDF (reference sequence).

The chain employs TRBV12-3 or TRBV12-4 and TRBJ2-4; 7 bases line up with TRBD1. V lost 10 bases, J lost 0 bases, and 9 bases stayed unmatched. CDR3 size: 15 residues. CDR3 sequence (DNA): TGTGCCAACAGACCGACAGGGCCAGCCAAAAACATTCAGTACTTC. Its translation: CANRPTGPAKNIQYF.

The chain recombines TRBV6-5 with TRBJ2-3; 7 bases align to TRBD1. CDR1 is MNHEY, CDR2 SVGAGI, per germline. The J segment lost 0 bases and the V segment lost 2 bases, leaving 2 bases of the junction unmatched. The CDR3 loop spans 15 amino acids. CDR3 in DNA: TGTGCCAGCAGTTACAGGGGGCTTAGCACAGATACGCAGTATTTT. This sequence encodes CASSYRGLSTDTQYF.

The chain couples TRBV12-3 or TRBV12-4 to TRBJ2-3, with a possible D match to TRBD2 (5 bases). V was cut by 3 bases and J by 4 bases, with 14 bases left in between. The CDR3 has 15 residues. CDR3 sequence reads: CASSFSRAGSDTQYF. The DNA of the CDR3 is TGTGCCAGCAGTTTTTCGAGGGCCGGGTCAGATACGCAGTATTTT.

This chain connects TRBV20-1 to TRBJ1-1; TRBD1 might be the D (5 bases). The V end lost 5 bases, the J end lost 1 base, and 5 bases lay between the germline ends. Looked up from germline, CDR1 is DFQATT and CDR2 is SNEGSKA (reference sequence). The CDR3 extends over 11 amino acids. For the CDR3, the DNA is TGCAGTGCTGGGGCGAACACTGAAGCTTTCTTT. Translated, it gives CSAGANTEAFF.

The gene calls are TRBV11-2 and TRBJ1-6; the D gene is possibly TRBD1 (5 bases). The V gene lost 4 bases and the J gene lost 10 bases, with 8 bases spanning the gap. The CDR3 contains 12 residues. The germline gives CDR1 SGHAT, CDR2 FQNNGV. In DNA, the CDR3 is TGTGCCAGCAGCTATTGGGGCTCACCCCTCCACTTT. It yields the protein CASSYWGSPLHF.